The clone carrying this T cell receptor (beta chain) was observed a single time. Its antigen remains unidentified. From germline, CDR1 is GTSNPN and CDR2 SVGIG (reference sequence). Trimming took 0 bases from V and 5 from J, leaving 17 bases between them. The CDR3 is 15 residues long. The sample is drawn from a study of OX40 agonist ivuxolimab in advanced cancers. Study context: At 0.01 to 10 mg/kg, ivuxolimab was administered intravenously to patients every 2 weeks. Partial responses were observed in three patients, of whom one had hepatocellular carcinoma and two had cutaneous melanoma.

Produced via immunoSEQ multiplex PCR; TCRdb's table is partial and in-frame only. The sample includes fewer than 45,000 clones, more than 70% of them seen just once. Study observations and caveats: In CD8+ T cells, expanded clones were on average more numerous than in CD4+. Some patients without response likewise showed low normalized clonal expansion.

This chain links TRBV30 with TRBJ2-7; possible D gene TRBD1, 5 bases. This sequence originates from an adult with an advanced solid tumor such as melanoma, head and neck, liver or kidney cancer. This specimen was CD4+ or CD8+ T cells sorted from blood, taken in a trial of the OX40 agonist ivuxolimab. CDR3 coding DNA: TGTGCCTGGAGTGTAGGGTCAGGGTGGTTCGACGAGCAGTACTTC. This gives the protein CAWSVGSGWFDEQYF.